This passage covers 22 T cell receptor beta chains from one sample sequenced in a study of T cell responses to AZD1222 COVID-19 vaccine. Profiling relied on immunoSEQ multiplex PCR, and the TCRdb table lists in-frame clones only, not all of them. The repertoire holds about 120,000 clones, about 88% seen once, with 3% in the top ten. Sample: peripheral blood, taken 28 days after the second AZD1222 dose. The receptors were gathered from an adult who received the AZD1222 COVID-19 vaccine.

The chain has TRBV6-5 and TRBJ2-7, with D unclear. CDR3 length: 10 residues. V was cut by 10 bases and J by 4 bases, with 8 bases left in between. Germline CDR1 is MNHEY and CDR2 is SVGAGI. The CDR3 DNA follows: TGTGCCACCTCTTCGTACGAGCAGTACTTC. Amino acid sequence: CATSSYEQYF.

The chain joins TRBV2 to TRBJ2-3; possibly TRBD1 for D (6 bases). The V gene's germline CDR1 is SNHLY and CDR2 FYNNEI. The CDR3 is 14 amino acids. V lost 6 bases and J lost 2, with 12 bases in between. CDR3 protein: CASREDRYTDTQYF. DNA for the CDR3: TGTGCCAGCAGAGAGGACAGATACACAGATACGCAGTATTTT.

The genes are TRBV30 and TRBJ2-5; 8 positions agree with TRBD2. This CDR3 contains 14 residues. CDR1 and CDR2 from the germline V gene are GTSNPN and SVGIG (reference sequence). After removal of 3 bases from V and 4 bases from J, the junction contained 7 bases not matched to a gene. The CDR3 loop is CAWSGPGGGETQYF. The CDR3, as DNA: TGTGCCTGGAGCGGCCCCGGGGGGGGAGAGACCCAGTACTTC.

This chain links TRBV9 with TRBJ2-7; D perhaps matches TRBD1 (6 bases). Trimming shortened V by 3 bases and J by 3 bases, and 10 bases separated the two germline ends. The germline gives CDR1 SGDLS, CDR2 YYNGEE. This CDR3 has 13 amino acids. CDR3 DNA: TGTGCCAGCAGCGCCTCGGACAGCTACGAGCAGTACTTC. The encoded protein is CASSASDSYEQYF. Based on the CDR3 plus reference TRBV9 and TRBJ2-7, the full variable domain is DSGVTQTPKHLITATGQRVTLRCSPRSGDLSVYWYQQSLDQGLQFLIQYYNGEERAKGNILERFSAQQFPDLHSELNLSSLELGDSALYFCASSASDSYEQYFGPGTRLTVT.

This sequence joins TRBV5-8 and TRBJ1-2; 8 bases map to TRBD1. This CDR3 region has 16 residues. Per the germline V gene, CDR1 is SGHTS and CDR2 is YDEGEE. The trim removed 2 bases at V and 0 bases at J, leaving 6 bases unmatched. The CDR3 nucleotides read TGTGCCAGCAGCTTACCAGGGGGCCCAGCTAACTATGGCTACACCTTC. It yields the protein CASSLPGGPANYGYTF.

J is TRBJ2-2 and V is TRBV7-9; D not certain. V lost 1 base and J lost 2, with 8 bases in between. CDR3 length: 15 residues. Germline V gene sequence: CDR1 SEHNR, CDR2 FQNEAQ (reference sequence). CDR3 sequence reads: CASSLVGINTGELFF. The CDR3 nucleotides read TGTGCCAGCAGCTTAGTAGGTATCAACACCGGGGAGCTGTTTTTT.

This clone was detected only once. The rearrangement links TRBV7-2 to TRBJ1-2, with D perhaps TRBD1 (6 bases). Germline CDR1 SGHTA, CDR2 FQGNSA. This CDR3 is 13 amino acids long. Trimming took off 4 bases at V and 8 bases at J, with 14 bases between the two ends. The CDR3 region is CASSSGTSVGYTF. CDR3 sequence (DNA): TGTGCCAGCAGCTCCGGGACATCCGTCGGCTACACCTTC.

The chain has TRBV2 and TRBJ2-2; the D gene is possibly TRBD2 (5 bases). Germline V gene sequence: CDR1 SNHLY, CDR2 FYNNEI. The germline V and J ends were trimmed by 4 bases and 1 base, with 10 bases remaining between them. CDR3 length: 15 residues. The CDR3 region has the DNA TGTGCCAGCAGTGCATCCCGGGGGAACACCGGGGAGCTGTTTTTT. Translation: CASSASRGNTGELFF. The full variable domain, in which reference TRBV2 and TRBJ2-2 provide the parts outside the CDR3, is EPEVTQTPSHQVTQMGQEVILRCVPISNHLYFYWYRQILGQKVEFLVSFYNNEISEKSEIFDDQFSVERPDGSNFTLKIRSTKLEDSAMYFCASSASRGNTGELFFGEGSRLTVL.

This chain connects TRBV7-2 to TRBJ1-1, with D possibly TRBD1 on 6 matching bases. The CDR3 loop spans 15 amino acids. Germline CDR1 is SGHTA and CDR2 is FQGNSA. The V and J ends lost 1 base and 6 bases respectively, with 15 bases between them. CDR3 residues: CASSLVRGQRAEAFF. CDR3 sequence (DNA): TGTGCCAGCAGCTTAGTTCGGGGGCAGAGGGCTGAAGCTTTCTTT. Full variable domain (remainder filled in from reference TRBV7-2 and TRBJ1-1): GAGVSQSPSNKVTEKGKDVELRCDPISGHTALYWYRQSLGQGLEFLIYFQGNSAPDKSGLPSDRFSAERTGGSVSTLTIQRTQQEDSAVYLCASSLVRGQRAEAFFGQGTRLTVV.

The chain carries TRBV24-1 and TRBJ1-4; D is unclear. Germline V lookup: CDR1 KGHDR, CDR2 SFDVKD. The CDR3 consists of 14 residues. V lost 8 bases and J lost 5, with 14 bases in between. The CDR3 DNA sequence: TGTGCCACCATGAAAAAACAGATAAATGAAAAACTGTTTTTT. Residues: CATMKKQINEKLFF.

The CDR3 region is CASSLVARGTEAFF. The CDR3 DNA reads as TGTGCCAGCAGCTTAGTGGCCAGGGGTACTGAAGCTTTCTTT. The gene calls are TRBV7-2 and TRBJ1-1, with a tentative D call TRBD1 (6 bases). Trimming shortened V by 1 base and J by 5 bases, and 11 bases separated the two germline ends. The CDR3 is 14 amino acids. CDR1 SGHTA and CDR2 FQGNSA come from the germline V gene.

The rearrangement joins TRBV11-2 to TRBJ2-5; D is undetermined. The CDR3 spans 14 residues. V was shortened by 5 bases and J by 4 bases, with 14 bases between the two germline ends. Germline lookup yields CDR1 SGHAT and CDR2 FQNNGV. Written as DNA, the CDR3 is TGTGCCAGCAGCGCGGACGGCGGAGTAGAGACCCAGTACTTC. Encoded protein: CASSADGGVETQYF.

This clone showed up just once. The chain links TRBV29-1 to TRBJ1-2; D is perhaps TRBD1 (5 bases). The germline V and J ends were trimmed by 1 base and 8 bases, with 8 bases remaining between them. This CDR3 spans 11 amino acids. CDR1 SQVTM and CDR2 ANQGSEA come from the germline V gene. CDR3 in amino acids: CSVEGRDGYTF. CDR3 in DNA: TGCAGCGTTGAAGGTAGGGACGGCTACACCTTC.

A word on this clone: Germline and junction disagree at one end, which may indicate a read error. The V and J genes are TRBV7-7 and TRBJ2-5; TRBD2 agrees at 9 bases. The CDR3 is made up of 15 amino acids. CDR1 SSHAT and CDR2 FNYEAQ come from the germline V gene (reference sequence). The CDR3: CASSPGGGARETQYF. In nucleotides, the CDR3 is TGTGCTAGCAGCCCTGGCGGGGGGGCCAGAGAGACCCAGTACTTC.

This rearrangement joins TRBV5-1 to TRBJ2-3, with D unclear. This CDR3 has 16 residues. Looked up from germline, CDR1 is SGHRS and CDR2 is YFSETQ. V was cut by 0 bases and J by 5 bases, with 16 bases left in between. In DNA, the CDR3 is TGCGCCAGCAGCTTGGCCGGTGGGTCTCGTGGAGATACGCAGTATTTT. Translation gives CASSLAGGSRGDTQYF.

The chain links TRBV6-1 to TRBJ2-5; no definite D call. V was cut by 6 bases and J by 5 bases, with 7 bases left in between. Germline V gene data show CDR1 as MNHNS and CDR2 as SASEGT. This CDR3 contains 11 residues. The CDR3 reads CASRTQETQYF. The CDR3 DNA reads TGTGCCAGCAGAACCCAGGAGACCCAGTACTTC.

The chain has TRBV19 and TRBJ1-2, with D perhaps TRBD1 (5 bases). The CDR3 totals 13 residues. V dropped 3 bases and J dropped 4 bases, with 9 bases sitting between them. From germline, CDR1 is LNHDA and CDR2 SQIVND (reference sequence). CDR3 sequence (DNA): TGTGCCAGTAGTATGCAGGGCGTCTATGGCTACACCTTC. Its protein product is CASSMQGVYGYTF.

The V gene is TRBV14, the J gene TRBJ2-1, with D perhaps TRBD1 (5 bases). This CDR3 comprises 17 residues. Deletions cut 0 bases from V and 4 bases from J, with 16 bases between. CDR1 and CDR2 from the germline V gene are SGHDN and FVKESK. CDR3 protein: CASSQDHQGLLYNEQFF. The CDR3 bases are TGTGCCAGCAGCCAAGATCATCAGGGTTTGTTATACAATGAGCAGTTCTTC.

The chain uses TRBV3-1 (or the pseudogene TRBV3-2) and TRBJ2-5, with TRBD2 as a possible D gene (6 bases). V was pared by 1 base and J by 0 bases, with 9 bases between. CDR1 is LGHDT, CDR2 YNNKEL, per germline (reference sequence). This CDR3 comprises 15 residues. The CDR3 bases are TGTGCCAGCAGCCAAGGGGCGGGGAACCAAGAGACCCAGTACTTC. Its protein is CASSQGAGNQETQYF.

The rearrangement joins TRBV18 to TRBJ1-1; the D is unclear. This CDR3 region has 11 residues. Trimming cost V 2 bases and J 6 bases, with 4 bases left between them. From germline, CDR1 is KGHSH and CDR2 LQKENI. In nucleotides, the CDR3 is TGTGCCAGCTCACCAAGGCCTGAAGCTTTCTTT. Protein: CASSPRPEAFF.

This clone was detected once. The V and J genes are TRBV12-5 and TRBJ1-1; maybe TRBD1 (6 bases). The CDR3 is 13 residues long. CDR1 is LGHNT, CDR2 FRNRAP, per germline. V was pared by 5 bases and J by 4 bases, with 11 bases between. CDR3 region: CASGEQGSTEAFF. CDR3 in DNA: TGTGCTAGTGGTGAGCAGGGGAGCACTGAAGCTTTCTTT.

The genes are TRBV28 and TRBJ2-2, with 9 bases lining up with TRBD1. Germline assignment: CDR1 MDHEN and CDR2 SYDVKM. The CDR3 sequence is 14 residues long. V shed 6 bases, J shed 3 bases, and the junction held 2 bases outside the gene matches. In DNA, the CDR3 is TGTGCCAGCAGGACAGGGGGGTACACCGGGGAGCTGTTTTTT. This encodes CASRTGGYTGELFF.